The 5 T cell receptor beta chains below all came from one sample that was sequenced in a study of T cell responses to AZD1222 COVID-19 vaccine. The protocol was immunoSEQ multiplex PCR, while the TCRdb copy is restricted to in-frame clones and leaves out a portion. The profile shows approximately 97,000 clones, about 89% of them singletons. The sequences come from peripheral blood, collected on day 0 of AZD1222 vaccination. All receptors derive from an adult in good health.

The chain carries TRBV23-1 and TRBJ1-2; 9 nucleotides match TRBD1. TRBV23-1 is known as an ORF, though its function is uncertain. This CDR3 spans 15 amino acids. The trim removed 3 bases at V and 8 bases at J, leaving 10 bases unmatched. This chain's CDR3 is CASSQIDGTGRGYTF. The CDR3, as DNA: TGCGCCAGCAGTCAGATAGATGGGACAGGGCGAGGCTACACCTTC.

The chain carries TRBV27 and TRBJ1-3; D not certain. Germline CDR1 and CDR2: MNHEY and SMNVEV (reference sequence). V was trimmed by 6 bases and J by 4 bases, leaving 22 bases between them. CDR3 length: 17 residues. CDR3: CASSKSPGRVSGNTIYF. In DNA form, the CDR3 reads TGTGCCAGCAGCAAAAGCCCCGGTCGGGTGTCGGGAAACACCATATATTTT.

V gene TRBV10-3 combines with J gene TRBJ1-4, with 9 bases lining up with TRBD1. V trimming: 9 bases; J trimming: 6 bases; junction bases outside the gene matches: 2. CDR1 and CDR2 from the germline V gene are ENHRY and SYGVKD. This CDR3 is built from 12 residues. DNA of the CDR3: TGTGCCATAAGACAGGGGGATGAAAAACTGTTTTTT. Translating gives CAIRQGDEKLFF.

The rearrangement uses TRBV7-2 and TRBJ1-3, with a tentative D call TRBD1 (6 bases). The ends were cut back, 2 bases at V and 0 bases at J, with 17 bases in the middle. Germline assignment: CDR1 SGHTA and CDR2 FQGNSA. The CDR3 runs 18 residues. The CDR3 sequence is CASSLRVGGPLSGNTIYF. DNA for the CDR3: TGTGCCAGCAGCTTAAGGGTCGGGGGCCCCCTCTCTGGAAACACCATATATTTT.

The rearrangement joins TRBV15 to TRBJ1-1, with unresolved D. V lost 0 bases, J lost 0 bases, and 5 bases lay in between. CDR3 length: 14 amino acids. From germline, CDR1 is LNHNV and CDR2 YYDKDF (reference sequence). The CDR3 nucleotides read TGTGCCACCAGCAGAGATGGGTTGAACACTGAAGCTTTCTTT. Protein product: CATSRDGLNTEAFF.